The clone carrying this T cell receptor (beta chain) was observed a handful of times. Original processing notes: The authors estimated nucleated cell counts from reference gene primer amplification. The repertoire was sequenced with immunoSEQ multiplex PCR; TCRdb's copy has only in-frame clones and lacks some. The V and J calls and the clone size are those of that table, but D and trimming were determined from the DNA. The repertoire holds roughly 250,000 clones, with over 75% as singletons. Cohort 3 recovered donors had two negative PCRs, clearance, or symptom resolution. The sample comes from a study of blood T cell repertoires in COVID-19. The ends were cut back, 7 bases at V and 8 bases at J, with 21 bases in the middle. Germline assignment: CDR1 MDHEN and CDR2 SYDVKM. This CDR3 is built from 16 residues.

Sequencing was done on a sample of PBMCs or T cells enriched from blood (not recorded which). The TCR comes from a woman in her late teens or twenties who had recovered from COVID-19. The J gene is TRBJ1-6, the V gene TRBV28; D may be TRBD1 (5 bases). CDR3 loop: CASTQGGTLSHSPLHF. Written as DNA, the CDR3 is TGTGCCAGCACCCAAGGAGGGACTCTCTCACATTCACCCCTCCACTTT.